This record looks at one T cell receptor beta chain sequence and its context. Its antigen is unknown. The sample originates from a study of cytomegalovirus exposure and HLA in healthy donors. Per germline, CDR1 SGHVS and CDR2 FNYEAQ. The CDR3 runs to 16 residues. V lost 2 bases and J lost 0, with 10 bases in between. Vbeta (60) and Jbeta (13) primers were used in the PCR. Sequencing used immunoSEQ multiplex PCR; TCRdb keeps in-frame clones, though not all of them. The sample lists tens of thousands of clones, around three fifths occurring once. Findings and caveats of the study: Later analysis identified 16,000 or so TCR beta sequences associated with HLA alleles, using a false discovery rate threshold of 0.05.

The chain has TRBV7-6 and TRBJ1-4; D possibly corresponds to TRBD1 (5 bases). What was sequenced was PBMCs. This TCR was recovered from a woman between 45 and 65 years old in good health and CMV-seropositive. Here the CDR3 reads CASSLLSTATNEKLFF. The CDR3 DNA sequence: TGTGCCAGCAGCTTATTATCGACAGCAACTAATGAAAAACTGTTTTTT.